The clone carrying this T cell receptor (beta chain) came up a few times. The antigen remains undetermined. The authors incorporated unique molecular identifiers into the TCR beta cDNA libraries. The yield from roughly 1 to 10 million T cells was about 500,000 cDNA molecules in total. TCRdb processed the PCR reads anew with MiXCR; each CDR3 protein has one entry. The sample has 350,000 to 500,000 distinct CDR3 sequences, approximately 42% seen once. This entry is derived from a study of post-analysis software for immune sequencing data. The overall study: Included among the disease courses, which were recorded for the cohort, were relapsing-remitting, secondary progressive and progressive-relapsing multiple sclerosis.

Regarding the study as a whole: Under the F measure, samples that were prepared in one batch clustered strongly together. Controls showed lower frequencies than patients for a few TRBV segments, and TRBV5-6, TRBV5-1 and TRBV20-1 were among these. Relative to controls, patients with multiple sclerosis showed significantly lower normalized Chao1 diversity.

J lost 7 bases, V lost 0 bases, and 14 bases had no gene match. This CDR3 contains 16 residues. From germline, CDR1 is DFQATT and CDR2 SNEGSKA (reference sequence). This receptor was obtained from a girl aged 2 to 10 with multiple sclerosis. The genes are TRBV20-1 and TRBJ2-7; TRBD2 matches 8 bases. The material sequenced was blood. For the CDR3, the DNA is TGCAGTGCTAGAGATGAGGATGCAGCGGGAGTTGGGGAGCAGTACTTC. Its translation: CSARDEDAAGVGEQYF.